This TCR beta chain is from a study of T cells in Graves' hyperthyroidism and ophthalmopathy. TCR beta CDR3 regions were amplified from RNA. TCR CDR3 underwent first-round RT-PCR with the HTBI primer set. TCRdb recomputed calls from the multiplex PCR reads with MiXCR, one row per CDR3 protein. The data show roughly 700,000 distinct CDR3 sequences, roughly a third seen once. The sample holds many counts of this clonotype. Germline CDR1 and CDR2: LNHNV and YYDKDF (reference sequence). CDR3 size: 14 residues. Deletions cut 0 bases from V and 7 bases from J, with 12 bases between. J is TRBJ1-2 and V is TRBV15; maybe TRBD1 (6 bases). This TCR came from a middle-aged woman with Graves' hyperthyroidism. The specimen sequenced was blood. CDR3 DNA: TGTGCCACCAGCAGAGAGCAGGGGAGTACTGGCTACACCTTC. Protein: CATSREQGSTGYTF.